Following are 6 T cell receptor beta chains from one sample sequenced in a study of T cell responses to AZD1222 COVID-19 vaccine. Assay used: immunoSEQ multiplex PCR; TCRdb lists only in-frame clones, some missing. The table records around 97,000 clones, around 90% of them present only once. This specimen consisted of peripheral blood, obtained on day 0 of AZD1222 vaccination. These receptors were obtained from an adult in good health.

V and J are TRBV7-6 and TRBJ2-7, with D perhaps being TRBD1 or TRBD2 (7 bases each). Germline V gives CDR1 SGHVS, CDR2 FNYEAQ. The CDR3 has 15 residues. Trimming removed 5 bases at V and 4 bases at J, with 18 bases between. The CDR3 here is CASSQGGAGPYEQYF. CDR3 nucleotide sequence: TGTGCCAGCAGCCAGGGGGGGGCAGGGCCTTACGAGCAGTACTTC.

The rearrangement joins TRBV19 to TRBJ1-3; D not certain. The V end lost 1 base, the J end lost 7 bases, and 5 bases lay between the germline ends. Germline CDR1 and CDR2: LNHDA and SQIVND (reference sequence). The CDR3 extends over 12 amino acids. The CDR3 protein is CASSIGFNTIYF. The CDR3 nucleotides are TGTGCCAGTAGTATAGGGTTCAACACCATATATTTT.

The gene calls are TRBV14 and TRBJ2-5, with D unclear. Trimming pared 5 bases from V and 5 bases from J, leaving 9 bases between. CDR3 length: 12 residues. Germline CDR1 and CDR2: SGHDN and FVKESK. CDR3 amino acids: CASSGQAETQYF. In DNA, the CDR3 is TGTGCCAGCAGCGGTCAGGCGGAGACCCAGTACTTC.

V usage is TRBV4-3 and J usage is TRBJ1-2; D is ambiguous. V was cut by 0 bases and J by 1 base, with 3 bases left in between. Germline V lookup: CDR1 LGHNA, CDR2 YSLEER. There are 13 residues in the CDR3. CDR3 nucleotides: TGCGCCAGCAGCCAAGATGGTAACTATGGCTACACCTTC. It encodes CASSQDGNYGYTF.

V and J are TRBV6-5 and TRBJ2-7; TRBD2 aligns across 7 bases. J lost 2 bases, V lost 1 base, and 2 bases had no gene match. The CDR3 totals 14 residues. Germline V CDR1 and CDR2: MNHEY, SVGAGI. DNA for the CDR3: TGTGCCAGCAGTTACTGGCGGGGGACCTACGAGCAGTACTTC. Amino acids: CASSYWRGTYEQYF.

This clone is judged medium-sized (0.01 to 0.1%). Other DNA variants within this sample encode the same CDR3. This chain connects TRBV7-9 to TRBJ2-2, with 7 bases identical to TRBD1. CDR3 length: 15 residues. V was clipped by 3 bases and J by 6 bases; unmatched bases: 7. From germline, CDR1 is SEHNR and CDR2 FQNEAQ (reference sequence). Here the CDR3 DNA reads TGTGCCAGCAGCTTTTGGGACAGCAGTCCCGGGGAGCTGTTTTTT. Translated, it gives CASSFWDSSPGELFF.